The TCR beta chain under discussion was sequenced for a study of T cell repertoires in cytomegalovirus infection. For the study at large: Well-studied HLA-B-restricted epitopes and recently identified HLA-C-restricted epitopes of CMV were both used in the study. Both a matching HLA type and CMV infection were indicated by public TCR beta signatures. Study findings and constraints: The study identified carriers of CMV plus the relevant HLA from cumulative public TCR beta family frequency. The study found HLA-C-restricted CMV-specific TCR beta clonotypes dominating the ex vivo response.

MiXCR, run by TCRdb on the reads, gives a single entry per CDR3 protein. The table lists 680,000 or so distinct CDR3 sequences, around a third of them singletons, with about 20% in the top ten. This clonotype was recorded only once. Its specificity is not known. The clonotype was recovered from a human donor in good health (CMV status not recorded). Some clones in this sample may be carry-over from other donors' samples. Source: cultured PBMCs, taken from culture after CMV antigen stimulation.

The CDR3 DNA reads TGTGCCGTCAAGGGAGAGGCGGGGGGACGGACAGATACGCAGTATTTT. This encodes CAVKGEAGGRTDTQYF. The V gene is TRBV10-3, the J gene TRBJ2-3; 8 nucleotides line up with TRBD2. The V gene end was trimmed by 11 bases and the J gene end by 3 bases; junction bases not matched to a gene: 16. Germline values: CDR1 ENHRY, CDR2 SYGVKD. This CDR3 has 16 residues.